Each of the 17 T cell receptor beta chains below was sequenced from the same sample in a study of control samples from healthy donors and cancer patients. TCRdb keeps only in-frame clones here, not all; method: immunoSEQ multiplex PCR. The sample records 95,000 to 110,000 clones, around nine tenths being singletons. What was sequenced was PBMCs. The receptor set was obtained from a man aged 55-75 years with lung cancer.

The V call is TRBV3-1 (or the pseudogene TRBV3-2), the J call TRBJ1-6, with D tentatively TRBD1 (5 bases). The length of the CDR3 is 14 residues. Trimming left V 1 base short and J 10 bases short, with 11 bases between. The germline V gene encodes CDR1 LGHDT and CDR2 YNNKEL (reference sequence). For the CDR3, the DNA is TGTGCCAGCAGCCAAGGGAGGCAGGGATCACCCCTCCACTTT. Protein product: CASSQGRQGSPLHF.

This sequence joins TRBV12-3 or TRBV12-4 and TRBJ1-2; no clear D. The germline V and J ends were trimmed by 6 bases and 4 bases, with 6 bases remaining between them. This CDR3 has 11 residues. The chain's CDR3 is CASRTAYGYTF. The CDR3 DNA sequence: TGTGCCAGCAGAACAGCCTATGGCTACACCTTC.

The V and J genes are TRBV18 and TRBJ1-2, with unresolved D. Germline V CDR1 and CDR2: KGHSH, LQKENI. The length of the CDR3 is 13 residues. V was trimmed by 2 bases and J by 0 bases, leaving 4 bases between them. The CDR3 DNA follows: TGTGCCAGCTCACCAAAGGCTAACTATGGCTACACCTTC. Protein sequence: CASSPKANYGYTF.

V and J are TRBV30 and TRBJ2-5; TRBD1 agrees at 8 bases. This CDR3 has 11 amino acids. The ends lost 1 base at V and 13 bases at J; junction bases unmatched: 5. Germline V lookup: CDR1 GTSNPN, CDR2 SVGIG (reference sequence). This chain's CDR3 is CAWSAGQGGYF. CDR3 nucleotide sequence: TGTGCCTGGAGTGCTGGACAGGGAGGGTACTTC.

The chain couples TRBV14 to TRBJ2-1; 14 bases line up with TRBD2. Germline V gene sequence: CDR1 SGHDN, CDR2 FVKESK. Trimming took 3 bases from V and 8 from J; bases not matched to a gene: 6. This CDR3 has 16 amino acids. CDR3: CASSHPGLAGVDEQFF. DNA for the CDR3: TGTGCCAGCAGCCACCCGGGACTAGCGGGGGTGGATGAGCAGTTCTTC.

The J gene is TRBJ2-4, the V gene TRBV3-1 (or the pseudogene TRBV3-2); D might be TRBD1 or TRBD2, each matching 5 bases. Trimming took 0 bases from V and 3 from J, leaving 12 bases between them. This CDR3 region has 16 residues. Looked up from germline, CDR1 is LGHDT and CDR2 is YNNKEL (reference sequence). The CDR3 region is CASSQDGGKIKNIQYF. As DNA, the CDR3 is TGTGCCAGCAGCCAAGATGGGGGAAAAATCAAAAACATTCAGTACTTC.

The rearrangement joins TRBV10-3 to TRBJ2-5, with TRBD2 matching over 12 bases. The ends lost 6 bases at V and 5 bases at J; junction bases unmatched: 7. The CDR3 runs 15 residues. Looked up from germline, CDR1 is ENHRY and CDR2 is SYGVKD. The chain's CDR3 is CAISPSSGGAETQYF. In DNA form, the CDR3 reads TGTGCCATCAGCCCCTCTAGCGGGGGGGCGGAGACCCAGTACTTC.

The gene calls are TRBV12-5 and TRBJ2-1; 9 nucleotides line up with TRBD2. Germline CDR1 is LGHNT and CDR2 is FRNRAP. Trimming cost V 1 base and J 5 bases; bases outside gene matches: 6. The CDR3 consists of 16 residues. The CDR3 DNA follows: TGTGCTAGTGGTTTGGGGGCTAGCGGGGTTGACAATGAGCAGTTCTTC. Translated, it gives CASGLGASGVDNEQFF.

The chain uses TRBV7-8 and TRBJ1-2, with 8 bases lining up with TRBD1. Germline V gene data show CDR1 as SGHVS and CDR2 as FQNEAQ. This CDR3 region has 14 residues. J lost 6 bases, V lost 5 bases, and 8 bases had no gene match. CDR3 in amino acids: CASSATWTGHGYTF. In DNA, the CDR3 is TGTGCCAGCAGCGCAACTTGGACAGGGCATGGCTACACCTTC.

V and J are TRBV7-2 and TRBJ2-1, with D perhaps TRBD1 (6 bases). V was shortened by 3 bases and J by 8 bases, with 17 bases between the two germline ends. CDR1 and CDR2 (germline): SGHTA, FQGNSA. This CDR3 has 15 amino acids. The CDR3 sequence is CASSFQRAGVDEQFF. The DNA for the CDR3 is TGTGCCAGCAGCTTTCAAAGGGCAGGGGTGGATGAGCAGTTCTTC.

This rearrangement joins TRBV2 to TRBJ1-6; maybe TRBD1 (5 bases). The germline gives CDR1 SNHLY, CDR2 FYNNEI. The germline V and J ends were trimmed by 3 bases and 4 bases, with 10 bases remaining between them. The CDR3 is made up of 15 amino acids. Here the CDR3 DNA reads TGTGCCAGCAGTGATGGGGGATGGTATAATTCACCCCTCCACTTT. It is translated as CASSDGGWYNSPLHF.

This clone was recorded only once. The chain uses TRBV25-1 and TRBJ2-5; D unresolved. V lost 9 bases and J lost 2, with 13 bases in between. The CDR3 consists of 13 residues. From germline, CDR1 is MGHDK and CDR2 SYGVNS. The CDR3 is CASAASHQETQYF. The CDR3 DNA reads as TGTGCCAGTGCCGCTTCCCATCAAGAGACCCAGTACTTC.

The chain joins TRBV7-3 to TRBJ2-2, with a tentative D call TRBD1 (6 bases). CDR1 is SGHTA, CDR2 FQGTGA, per germline. The CDR3 runs 16 residues. The ends were cut back, 2 bases at V and 7 bases at J, with 17 bases in the middle. CDR3 loop: CASSLFGDRRLGELFF. As DNA, the CDR3 is TGTGCCAGCAGCTTATTCGGAGACAGGCGACTCGGGGAGCTGTTTTTT. Looking up the rest from reference TRBV7-3 and TRBJ2-2 gives the full variable domain: GAGVSQTPSNKVTEKGKYVELRCDPISGHTALYWYRQSLGQGPEFLIYFQGTGAADDSGLPNDRFFAVRPEGSVSTLKIQRTERGDSAVYLCASSLFGDRRLGELFFGEGSRLTVL.

This clone was detected a few times. CDR3 coding DNA: TGTGCCACCAGCGAGGGGCAGGTCGGGCAGCCCCAGCATTTT. Translation gives CATSEGQVGQPQHF. This rearrangement joins TRBV24-1 to TRBJ1-5, with D maybe TRBD1 (5 bases). The CDR3 length is 14 residues. The V gene lost 7 bases and the J gene lost 7 bases, with 16 bases spanning the gap. The germline V gene encodes CDR1 KGHDR and CDR2 SFDVKD.

The V and J genes are TRBV5-4 and TRBJ2-3, with TRBD2 matching over 13 bases. This CDR3 is 17 amino acids long. Germline CDR1 reads SGHNT; CDR2 reads YYREEE (reference sequence). The ends lost 1 base at V and 4 bases at J; junction bases unmatched: 6. CDR3 nucleotides: TGTGCCAGCAGCTTGACTAGCGGGGGGGCAAGGGCAGATACGCAGTATTTT. Protein sequence: CASSLTSGGARADTQYF.

V and J are TRBV7-6 and TRBJ1-6; 8 positions agree with TRBD1. Germline V gene data show CDR1 as SGHVS and CDR2 as FNYEAQ. V lost 2 bases, J lost 6 bases, and 9 bases stayed unmatched. The CDR3 is 17 amino acids. The CDR3 region has the DNA TGTGCCAGCAGCTTAACGTCCGGGACAGGCTTTAATTCACCCCTCCACTTT. Its translation is CASSLTSGTGFNSPLHF.

The V and J genes are TRBV6-1 and TRBJ2-7; D not resolved. The CDR3 totals 14 residues. V lost 0 bases, J lost 3 bases, and 9 bases lay in between. Per the germline V gene, CDR1 is MNHNS and CDR2 is SASEGT. CDR3 coding DNA: TGTGCCAGCAGTGAAGCGTTTTCTCACTACGAGCAGTACTTC. Encoded protein: CASSEAFSHYEQYF.